This TCR beta chain was identified in a study of blood T cell repertoires in COVID-19 (dated by TCRdb to 2020 to 2022). For context, the study as a whole: Collaborator samples came from the United States, Italy and Spain and covered acute and convalescent phases of COVID-19. The material from the prospective study consisted of cDNA or gDNA derived from T cells, B-cell-depleted T cells, or PBMCs. Subjects who had been exposed to COVID-19, were actively infected with it, or had recovered from it provided the deeply sampled blood TCRbeta repertoires that made up the dataset. The repertoires were released in a freely available public database intended as a resource for research on the immune response to SARS-CoV-2. Samples were obtained from the ongoing ImmuneRACE study (first 160 participants) and from approximately 1,200 subjects provided by 6 global collaborators. Nearly every sample came with metadata listing a de-identified subject ID, COVID-19 status, age in years and sex. Where available, HLA class I and class II types were obtained from metadata supplied by the sample provider rather than from assay-based typing.

The cysteine opens and the phenylalanine closes a CDR3 of 13 amino acids. The kept DNA is CDR3 alone, 39 bases in frame from the first base. Trimmed from V: 5 bases; trimmed from J: 8 bases; junction bases lacking a gene match: 10. Per the germline V gene, SQVTM is the CDR1 and ANQGSEA is the CDR2. Whole blood was collected in K2EDTA tubes by collaborating institutions according to the institutions' own protocols. For TCRbeta analysis, collaborator samples were shipped as frozen whole blood, as isolated PBMCs, or as DNA extracted from either sample type. The immunoSEQ Assay, a bias-controlled multiplex PCR, was used to amplify TCRbeta CDR3 regions from genomic DNA. From the authors' description of their analysis: Within the assay, amplification of reference gene primers was used to estimate how many nucleated cells each sample contained. To quantify the absolute abundance of each unique TCRbeta CDR3 rearrangement, sequence reads were collapsed and filtered. For each sample, productive Simpson clonality was calculated as the square root of Simpson's diversity index across productive rearrangements. In TCRdb, the immuneACCESS table is reduced to in-frame sequences with V and J assigned. These tables do not hold every clone; where another copy was compared, an unresolved V gene accounts for under half, and the others remain unexplained. D and trimming were read from the DNA, whereas the V and J calls and clone size are those reported in that table. The sample table shows 73,000 or so clones, and approximately 84% are seen once. The top ten clones comprise under 6% of the sample.

Note on this clone: Its specific antigen is unknown. It has no much larger one-base neighbor in the sample; base qualities were not kept.

Results the study describes overall, beyond this receptor: The quantity of clinical and demographic metadata differed by source and by participant and was supplied without curation.

The sequence joins TRBV29-1 to TRBJ1-2; 8 of the junction bases match TRBD1. The origin of this receptor is a woman aged 55-69 years with acute or convalescent COVID-19. What was sequenced was peripheral blood. The sequenced DNA: TGCAGCGTTACGTCGGACAGGGTCGGAGGCTACACCTTC. Its product reads: CSVTSDRVGGYTF. Reference TRBV29-1 and TRBJ1-2 proteins supply the regions before and after the CDR3; the full variable domain is: SAVISQKPSRDICQRGTSLTIQCQVDSQVTMMFWYRQQPGQSLTLIATANQGSEATYESGFVIDKFPISRPNLTFSTLTVSNMSPEDSSIYLCSVTSDRVGGYTFGSGTRLTVV.